The clone carrying this T cell receptor (beta chain) showed up just a few times. Its antigen is not known. The CDR3 runs to 15 residues. The junction had 2 bases not matched to a gene; V was cut back by 4 bases and J by 3 bases. The germline V gene encodes CDR1 MDHEN and CDR2 SYDVKM. This record belongs to a study of CD4 T cells in relation to SARS-CoV-2 and coronaviruses. CEF-cultured naive and memory CD4+ T cell DNA got survey-level sequencing. Assay: immunoSEQ multiplex PCR; the TCRdb copy retains only in-frame clones and omits some. Of 38,000 or so clones in the sample, over 75% were seen once. The source of this sequence is an adult with COVID-19. Sequencing input: memory CD4+ T cells from PBMCs, cultured in vitro. V gene TRBV28 combines with J gene TRBJ2-2, with 10 bases identical to TRBD1. CDR3 sequence (DNA): TGTGCCAGCAGTTCGGGGACAGGGGACACCGGGGAGCTGTTTTTT. Amino acid sequence: CASSSGTGDTGELFF.